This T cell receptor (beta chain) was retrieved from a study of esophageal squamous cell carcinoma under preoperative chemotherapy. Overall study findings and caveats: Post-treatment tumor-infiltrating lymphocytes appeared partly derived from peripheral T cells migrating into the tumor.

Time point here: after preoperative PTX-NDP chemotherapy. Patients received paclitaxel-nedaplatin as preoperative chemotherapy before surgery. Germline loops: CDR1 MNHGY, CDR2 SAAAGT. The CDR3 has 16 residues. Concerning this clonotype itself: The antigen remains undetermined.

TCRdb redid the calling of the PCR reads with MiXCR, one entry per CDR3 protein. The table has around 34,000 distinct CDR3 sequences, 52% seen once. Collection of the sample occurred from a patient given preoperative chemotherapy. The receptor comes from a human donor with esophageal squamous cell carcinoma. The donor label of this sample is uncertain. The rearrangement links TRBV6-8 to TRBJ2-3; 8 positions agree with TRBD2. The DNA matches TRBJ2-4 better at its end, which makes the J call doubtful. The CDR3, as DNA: TGTGCCAGCAGTTACCGGGGGGGGGGCGGCACAGACACTCAGTACTTC. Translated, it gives CASSYRGGGGTDTQYF.